This entry describes one T cell receptor (beta chain). The antigen is not known. Time point given: newly diagnosed, previously untreated cHL patient sample. From thawed PBMCs, CD4+ T cells were purified using magnetic negative selection. Untreated, newly diagnosed classical Hodgkin lymphoma PBMCs were used for comparison. The data were taken from a study of PD-1 blockade in classical Hodgkin lymphoma. Whole-study findings and limits: Undefined causes, possibly disease activity or prior therapy, underlie the repertoire differences. Newly diagnosed patients were said to have less baseline TCR diversity than healthy donors did.

The CDR3 sequence is 12 residues long. The germline V gene encodes CDR1 SNHLY and CDR2 FYNNEI. Trimming removed 5 bases from V and 12 bases from J, with 14 bases in between. The data were produced by immunoSEQ multiplex PCR, yet TCRdb's version contains in-frame clones alone and is incomplete. The sample contains tens of thousands of clones, about 88% of which appear only once. The receptor was derived from a human donor with classical Hodgkin lymphoma. The J gene is TRBJ2-1, the V gene TRBV2, with D unclear. The sample comprised CD4+ T cells from blood. The CDR3 nucleotides are TGTGCCAGCAGTCAGAGGACGCCAATGCAGTTCTTC. Residues: CASSQRTPMQFF. Together with reference TRBV2 and TRBJ2-1, the CDR3 gives the full variable domain: EPEVTQTPSHQVTQMGQEVILRCVPISNHLYFYWYRQILGQKVEFLVSFYNNEISEKSEIFDDQFSVERPDGSNFTLKIRSTKLEDSAMYFCASSQRTPMQFFGPGTRLTVL.